This is a list of T cell receptor beta chains from one sample in a study of blood T cell repertoires in COVID-19. TCRdb's copy holds only in-frame clones and misses some; the assay was immunoSEQ multiplex PCR. The sample holds approximately 100,000 clones; around 86% are singletons and the top ten take roughly 25%. Specimen: peripheral blood. The source of these receptors is a human donor in a cohort sampled during active COVID-19. CDR3s include the opening cysteine and the closing phenylalanine or tryptophan. A D gene is named only where the DNA matches it firmly. Rows give clone size only sometimes, using once, few, many, or a class for an expanded clone.

>TRBV9|NA|NA|TRBJ1-1
CASSPTDTEAFF
TGTGCCAGCAGCCCGACAGATACTGAAGCTTTCTTT
>TRBV2|NA|NA|TRBJ2-7
CASSAGENYEQYF
TGTGCCAGCAGTGCAGGGGAGAACTACGAGCAGTACTTC
>TRBV29-1|TRBD1|NA|TRBJ2-7
CSAHRGTGPGYEQYF
TGCAGCGCCCACCGGGGGACAGGACCCGGCTACGAGCAGTACTTC
>TRBV28|TRBD2|NA|TRBJ2-5
CASSRGGQETQYF
TGTGCCAGCAGCCGGGGGGGTCAAGAGACCCAGTACTTC
>TRBV12-3/TRBV12-4|TRBD1|NA|TRBJ1-1
CASRPGGFTEAFF
TGTGCCAGCAGGCCAGGGGGGTTCACTGAAGCTTTCTTT
>TRBV7-6|NA|NA|TRBJ2-5
CASSPGEETQYF
TGTGCCAGCAGCCCCGGGGAGGAGACCCAGTACTTC
>TRBV6-1|TRBD2|NA|TRBJ2-5
CASSEAGGRAGETQYF
TGTGCCAGCAGTGAAGCAGGCGGGAGGGCCGGAGAGACCCAGTACTTC
>TRBV4-3|TRBD1|NA|TRBJ1-1
CASSASVGRGLTEAFF
TGCGCCAGCAGCGCGTCAGTAGGCAGGGGGTTGACTGAAGCTTTCTTT
>TRBV7-8|TRBD1|NA|TRBJ1-5
CASSSLVRGNNQPQHF
TGTGCCAGCAGCTCCCTAGTCAGGGGGAACAATCAGCCCCAGCATTTT
>TRBV15|TRBD2|NA|TRBJ2-1
CATNGGRRNEQFF
TGTGCCACCAACGGCGGGAGGAGAAATGAGCAGTTCTTC
>TRBV10-2|NA|NA|TRBJ1-1
CASGHVNTEAFF
TGCGCCAGCGGACACGTCAACACTGAAGCTTTCTTT
>TRBV30|NA|few|TRBJ1-2
CAIGHEVSNYGYTF
TGTGCGATAGGCCACGAGGTCTCTAACTATGGCTACACCTTC
>TRBV14|NA|once|TRBJ2-2
CASSQEGQGHTGELFF
TGTGCCAGCAGCCAAGAGGGGCAGGGTCACACCGGGGAGCTGTTTTTT
>TRBV19|TRBD2|once|TRBJ2-1
CASSTGTSGYNEQFF
TGTGCCAGTAGTACCGGGACTAGCGGTTACAATGAGCAGTTCTTC
>TRBV4-2|TRBD2|once|TRBJ2-6
CASSHNPGTSGAGANVLTF
TGTGCCAGCAGCCACAACCCGGGGACTAGCGGAGCTGGGGCCAACGTCCTGACTTTC
>TRBV19|TRBD1|NA|TRBJ2-5
CASSTGRSGGVETQYF
TGTGCCAGTAGTACGGGTCGTTCAGGGGGCGTAGAGACCCAGTACTTC
>TRBV7-8|NA|NA|TRBJ1-1
CASSLTLRATKAFF
TGTGCCAGCAGCTTAACGTTGCGCGCAACCAAAGCTTTCTTT
>TRBV7-3|NA|NA|TRBJ2-1
CASSPTGYNEQFF
TGTGCCAGCAGCCCGACGGGATACAATGAGCAGTTCTTC
>TRBV7-9|TRBD2|NA|TRBJ2-3
CASSQTSGADTQYF
TGTGCCAGCAGCCAGACTAGCGGGGCAGATACGCAGTATTTT
>TRBV4-2|NA|NA|TRBJ1-5
CASSQIQGSNQPQHF
TGTGCCAGCAGCCAAATACAGGGTAGCAATCAGCCCCAGCATTTT
>TRBV12-3/TRBV12-4|NA|NA|TRBJ2-3
CASSHPGGRQYF
TGTGCCAGCAGTCACCCAGGAGGGAGACAGTATTTT
>TRBV6-2/TRBV6-3|NA|NA|TRBJ1-5
CASSPDGPLRPQHF
TGTGCCAGCAGCCCCGATGGGCCTCTGAGGCCCCAGCATTTT
>TRBV5-6|NA|NA|TRBJ2-1
CASSWGTNEQFF
TGTGCCAGCAGCTGGGGGACTAATGAGCAGTTCTTC
>TRBV15|NA|NA|TRBJ1-1
CATSTRANTEAFF
TGTGCCACCAGCACCAGGGCGAACACTGAAGCTTTCTTT
>TRBV7-7|NA|NA|TRBJ2-7
CASSLGQGKGYEQYF
TGTGCCAGCAGCTTAGGGCAGGGAAAGGGTTACGAGCAGTACTTC
>TRBV11-2|TRBD2|once|TRBJ2-1
CASSQRLAGIYNEQFF
TGTGCCAGCAGCCAGAGACTAGCGGGGATCTACAATGAGCAGTTCTTC
>TRBV9|TRBD2|few|TRBJ2-7
CASSVRWEGHEQYF
TGTGCCAGCAGCGTAAGGTGGGAGGGCCACGAGCAGTACTTC
>TRBV2|NA|NA|TRBJ2-5
CASRQTRQETQYF
TGTGCCAGCAGACAGACACGGCAGGAGACCCAGTACTTC
>TRBV12-3/TRBV12-4|NA|NA|TRBJ2-4
CASSQLAKNIQYF
TGTGCCAGCAGTCAATTGGCCAAAAACATTCAGTACTTC
>TRBV7-2|TRBD1|NA|TRBJ1-6
CASARDRGVTLHF
TGTGCCAGCGCGAGGGACAGGGGCGTCACCCTCCACTTT
>TRBV6-2/TRBV6-3|TRBD1|NA|TRBJ2-7
CASSYSAGTGYNEQYF
TGTGCCAGCAGTTATTCCGCCGGGACAGGGTACAACGAGCAGTACTTC
>TRBV5-4|NA|once|TRBJ1-3
CASSLDDISGNTIYF
TGTGCCAGCAGCTTGGACGACATCTCTGGAAACACCATATATTTT
>TRBV25-1|NA|once|TRBJ1-2
CASSAGLGYTF
TGTGCCAGCAGCGCAGGGTTGGGCTACACCTTC
>TRBV2|TRBD1|NA|TRBJ1-2
CASTISGTESSHGYTF
TGTGCCAGCACCATATCCGGGACAGAATCCAGTCATGGCTACACCTTC
>TRBV5-6|TRBD2|NA|TRBJ2-7
CASSLGLVAYEQYF
TGTGCCAGCAGCCTCGGACTAGTGGCGTACGAGCAGTACTTC
>TRBV5-1|TRBD2|NA|TRBJ2-3
CASSPGTSNTDTQYF
TGCGCCAGCAGCCCCGGGACTAGCAACACAGATACGCAGTATTTT
>TRBV4-2|NA|NA|TRBJ1-2
CASSQESGAGYTF
TGTGCCAGCAGCCAAGAATCGGGAGCTGGCTACACCTTC